Listed here are 31 T cell receptor beta chains from one sample, sequenced in a study of T cell repertoires in cytomegalovirus infection (dated by TCRdb to between 2018 and 2021). The listed sequencing device is Illumina HiSeq 1500. TCRdb trimmed the raw reads at Q25, called clones with MiXCR and kept productive beta chains. Entries that share a CDR3 protein sequence are merged under the most common genes and DNA. In this sample the table shows about 320,000 distinct CDR3 sequences, over 7.5% of which occur a single time. Jointly, the top ten make up 4.3% of the sample. Sequencing was performed on PBMCs. The receptor set was obtained from a human donor in good health (CMV status not recorded). Some clones in this sample may be carry-over from other donors' samples.

This rearrangement joins TRBV27 to TRBJ2-7, with D unresolved. Deletions cut 8 bases from V and 2 bases from J, with 16 bases between. CDR1 and CDR2 (germline): MNHEY, SMNVEV (reference sequence). The CDR3 totals 14 residues. This CDR3 is CASRSLMVPYEQYF. CDR3 coding DNA: TGTGCCAGCCGCTCCCTGATGGTTCCCTACGAGCAGTACTTC.

V and J are TRBV25-1 and TRBJ1-1; 9 bases map to TRBD1. This CDR3 is 18 amino acids long. Germline V lookup: CDR1 MGHDK, CDR2 SYGVNS. The V gene end was trimmed by 4 bases and the J gene end by 1 base; junction bases not matched to a gene: 13. CDR3 sequence (DNA): TGTGCCAGCAGTGTTATACTTCAACCGGGACAGGGGAACACTGAAGCTTTCTTT. Translating gives CASSVILQPGQGNTEAFF.

The V gene is TRBV7-3, the J gene TRBJ1-1, with 7 bases that match TRBD1. The CDR3 runs to 14 residues. The germline CDR1 and CDR2 sequences are SGHTA and FQGTGA. Losses at the gene ends were 4 bases for V and 6 bases for J; bases not matched to a gene: 8. The CDR3 reads CASSSGTDSSEAFF. The CDR3 DNA is TGTGCCAGCAGCTCTGGGACAGATAGCTCTGAAGCTTTCTTT.

The sample holds many counts of this clonotype. V usage is TRBV6-6 and J usage is TRBJ2-7, with D unclear. This CDR3 region has 13 residues. The germline gives CDR1 MNHNY, CDR2 SVGAGI (reference sequence). The V and J ends lost 2 bases and 2 bases respectively, with 7 bases between them. The CDR3 DNA follows: TGTGCCAGCAGTTACGAGTATACCTACGAGCAGTACTTC. Encoded protein: CASSYEYTYEQYF.

This clonotype came up a few times. The V gene is TRBV11-2, the J gene TRBJ2-1; 10 bases align to TRBD2. The J segment lost 3 bases and the V segment lost 4 bases, leaving 3 bases of the junction unmatched. Germline V gene data show CDR1 as SGHAT and CDR2 as FQNNGV. The CDR3 is 15 residues long. The CDR3 bases are TGTGCCAGCAGCTCCAGCGGGGGGGGCTACAATGAGCAGTTCTTC. As protein: CASSSSGGGYNEQFF.

This clonotype was observed many times. The chain employs TRBV12-3 or TRBV12-4 and TRBJ2-1; D is unclear. This CDR3 is built from 18 residues. Trimming took 5 bases from V and 4 from J, leaving 24 bases between them. The CDR3 sequence is CASSQRVFLGSNYNEQFF. In nucleotides, the CDR3 is TGTGCCAGCAGTCAAAGGGTGTTTCTGGGAAGCAATTACAATGAGCAGTTCTTC.

Only a few counts were recorded for this clonotype. CDR3 in amino acids: CALVPVTRRGYTEAFF. The CDR3 nucleotides are TGTGCCTTGGTCCCGGTAACACGCCGAGGGTACACTGAAGCTTTCTTT. The genes are TRBV6-1 and TRBJ1-1; D is uncertain. This CDR3 has 16 residues. In germline, CDR1 is MNHNS, CDR2 SASEGT. The ends were cut back, 11 bases at V and 3 bases at J, with 25 bases in the middle.

This clonotype was seen at least ten times. This chain connects TRBV7-6 to TRBJ2-3, with 9 bases aligning to TRBD2. Per the germline V gene, CDR1 is SGHVS and CDR2 is FNYEAQ. After removal of 5 bases from V and 5 bases from J, the junction contained 11 bases not matched to a gene. The length of the CDR3 is 16 residues. The CDR3: CASSPQVAGVGDTQYF. The CDR3 DNA is TGTGCCAGCAGCCCCCAGGTAGCGGGGGTTGGAGATACGCAGTATTTT.

The chain carries TRBV7-6 and TRBJ2-1; D is possibly TRBD1 (6 bases). Germline V gene lookup returns CDR1 SGHVS and CDR2 FNYEAQ. The V gene lost 1 base and the J gene lost 6 bases, with 10 bases spanning the gap. The CDR3 is 14 residues long. The DNA for the CDR3 is TGTGCCAGCAGCTTAGAAACAGGGTTCAATGAGCAGTTCTTC. This encodes CASSLETGFNEQFF.

Many counts were recorded for this clonotype. This chain joins TRBV15 and TRBJ1-5; D is possibly TRBD1 (5 bases). CDR3 length: 15 amino acids. Between the trimmed V and J ends, which lost 0 bases and 3 bases, there was a span of 9 bases. The germline CDR1 and CDR2 sequences are LNHNV and YYDKDF (reference sequence). For the CDR3, the DNA is TGTGCCACCAGCAGAGATCTACAGGTCAATCAGCCCCAGCATTTT. Translating it yields CATSRDLQVNQPQHF.

This clonotype was seen only a few times. The chain joins TRBV7-9 to TRBJ2-3; the match to TRBD2 covers 8 bases. This CDR3 has 16 residues. Germline CDR1 is SEHNR and CDR2 is FQNEAQ (reference sequence). The ends lost 5 bases at V and 1 base at J; junction bases unmatched: 8. DNA for the CDR3: TGTGCCAGCAGCCTTCAAGCGGGGGCCGGCACAGATACGCAGTATTTT. Its translation is CASSLQAGAGTDTQYF.

This clonotype has at least ten counts. The CDR3 nucleotides are TGTGCCAGCAGCCCAAGGACAGGGAGGGTCTACGAGCAGTACTTC. It encodes CASSPRTGRVYEQYF. This chain connects TRBV7-2 to TRBJ2-7; the D gene is possibly TRBD1 (8 bases). Trimming shortened V by 5 bases and J by 3 bases, and 17 bases separated the two germline ends. The CDR3 totals 15 residues. Germline V lookup: CDR1 SGHTA, CDR2 FQGNSA.

Ten or more counts support this clonotype. The chain couples TRBV7-2 to TRBJ2-1; perhaps TRBD2 as D (6 bases). The germline gives CDR1 SGHTA, CDR2 FQGNSA. This CDR3 is built from 14 residues. The V gene lost 6 bases and the J gene lost 0 bases, with 9 bases spanning the gap. The CDR3 is CASSFSGSYNEQFF. The CDR3 DNA follows: TGTGCCAGCAGTTTTAGCGGCTCCTACAATGAGCAGTTCTTC.

This clonotype occurred many times. The chain employs TRBV7-2 and TRBJ2-1, with 12 bases identical to TRBD2. Trimming took 4 bases from V and 10 from J; bases not matched to a gene: 8. Germline lookup yields CDR1 SGHTA and CDR2 FQGNSA. This CDR3 region has 15 residues. The CDR3 DNA reads TGTGCCAGCAGCTCGCTAGCGGGAGGGCAGGGCGAGCAGTTCTTC. Residues: CASSSLAGGQGEQFF.

The chain carries TRBV12-3 or TRBV12-4 and TRBJ1-4; TRBD1 matches 7 bases. This CDR3 spans 15 amino acids. Losses at the gene ends were 5 bases for V and 2 bases for J; bases not matched to a gene: 5. CDR3 region: CASSPDRVTNEKLFF. The CDR3 coding sequence is TGTGCCAGCAGTCCCGACAGGGTTACTAATGAAAAACTGTTTTTT.

Ten or more counts support this clonotype. The gene calls are TRBV7-2 and TRBJ2-7, with D hard to call. Germline V gives CDR1 SGHTA, CDR2 FQGNSA. V was pared by 7 bases and J by 0 bases, with 16 bases between. There are 15 residues in the CDR3. DNA for the CDR3: TGTGCCAGCACCCCCTTCGGGTCTCGCTCCTACGAGCAGTACTTC. This codes for CASTPFGSRSYEQYF.

This clonotype was detected only a few times. The rearrangement joins TRBV19 to TRBJ2-1, with D tentatively TRBD2 (6 bases). In germline, CDR1 is LNHDA, CDR2 SQIVND (reference sequence). CDR3 size: 17 residues. Trimming took 7 bases from V and 0 from J, leaving 19 bases between them. The CDR3 bases are TGTGCCAGTACTTCAGGAGGGCCGTTCAGCTCCTACAATGAGCAGTTCTTC. Translation: CASTSGGPFSSYNEQFF.

This clonotype was detected a few times. The rearrangement uses TRBV7-8 and TRBJ2-1; TRBD2 aligns across 9 bases. Germline V gene lookup returns CDR1 SGHVS and CDR2 FQNEAQ. The J segment lost 9 bases and the V segment lost 5 bases, leaving 5 bases of the junction unmatched. CDR3 size: 13 residues. CDR3 in DNA: TGTGCCAGCAGCGTGACTAGCGGAGGTGAGCAGTTCTTC. It codes for CASSVTSGGEQFF.

This clonotype was picked up many times. The gene calls are TRBV7-8 and TRBJ2-2; a possible D gene is TRBD1 (7 bases). Germline CDR1 is SGHVS and CDR2 is FQNEAQ. Trimming removed 3 bases from V and 3 bases from J, with 8 bases in between. CDR3 size: 14 residues. The CDR3 is CASSFRGDTGELFF. The CDR3 DNA sequence: TGTGCCAGCAGCTTCAGGGGGGACACCGGGGAGCTGTTTTTT.

This clonotype was observed many times. The chain combines TRBV7-2 with TRBJ2-2, with a tentative D call TRBD2 (5 bases). V lost 6 bases, J lost 5 bases, and 13 bases lay in between. The CDR3 runs to 14 residues. CDR1 SGHTA and CDR2 FQGNSA come from the germline V gene. CDR3 nucleotide sequence: TGTGCCAGCAGACTAGACGGGTTTACCGGGGAGCTGTTTTTT. Residues: CASRLDGFTGELFF.

The rearrangement joins TRBV28 to TRBJ1-4; perhaps TRBD1 as D (5 bases). The CDR3 is 14 residues long. Germline CDR1 is MDHEN and CDR2 is SYDVKM. V was cut by 6 bases and J by 8 bases, with 16 bases left in between. CDR3 sequence reads: CASRQDNEPEKLFF. As DNA, the CDR3 is TGTGCCAGCAGACAGGATAACGAGCCCGAAAAACTGTTTTTT. The whole variable domain, filled in from reference TRBV28 and TRBJ1-4, reads DVKVTQSSRYLVKRTGEKVFLECVQDMDHENMFWYRQDPGLGLRLIYFSYDVKMKEKGDIPEGYSVSREKKERFSLILESASTNQTSMYLCASRQDNEPEKLFFGSGTQLSVL.

This clonotype has at least ten counts. The chain joins TRBV7-2 to TRBJ2-1, with TRBD1 as a possible D gene (6 bases). The CDR3 totals 14 residues. Germline assignment: CDR1 SGHTA and CDR2 FQGNSA. Trimming cost V 5 bases and J 8 bases, with 16 bases left between them. CDR3 in amino acids: CASSASGPGDEQFF. The CDR3 nucleotides read TGTGCCAGCAGCGCATCGGGTCCAGGGGATGAGCAGTTCTTC.

The chain links TRBV2 to TRBJ1-1, with D possibly being TRBD1 (6 bases). From germline, CDR1 is SNHLY and CDR2 FYNNEI. This CDR3 has 15 residues. V shed 7 bases and J shed 7 bases, with 22 bases lying between them. DNA of the CDR3: TGTGCCAGCATCCCCAGCAGGGGCAACAAGGGTGAAGCTTTCTTT. Its protein product is CASIPSRGNKGEAFF.

This clonotype was observed a handful of times. The V and J genes are TRBV4-2 and TRBJ1-4, with D possibly TRBD1 on 6 matching bases. Trimming pared 1 base from V and 12 bases from J, leaving 18 bases between. The CDR3 has 15 residues. Germline assignment: CDR1 LGHNA and CDR2 YNFKEQ. Here the CDR3 reads CASSQGQTGGMELFF. CDR3 DNA sequence: TGTGCCAGCAGCCAAGGGCAGACAGGCGGGATGGAACTGTTTTTT.

On this clonotype itself: The conserved phenylalanine or tryptophan is not found at the CDR3 terminus, so this likely reflects a read error. J is TRBJ2-1 and V is TRBV20-1, with unresolved D. The germline V gene encodes CDR1 DFQATT and CDR2 SNEGSKA (reference sequence). With 5 bases removed from V and 3 bases from J, the gap between germline ends came to 11 bases. CDR3 length: 13 amino acids. The CDR3 here is CSAQKDFYNEQFC. CDR3 nucleotides: TGCAGTGCTCAAAAGGATTTCTACAATGAGCAGTTCTGC.

Here the CDR3 DNA reads TGTGCCAGCAGTCCAGCGGTGGATACGCAGTATTTT. This translates into CASSPAVDTQYF. This chain uses TRBV6-1 with TRBJ2-3; possible D gene TRBD2, 5 bases. The CDR3 sequence is 12 residues long. CDR1 and CDR2 (germline): MNHNS, SASEGT. The germline V and J ends were trimmed by 5 bases and 6 bases, with 9 bases remaining between them.

The table lists this clonotype with many counts. V is TRBV7-2 and J is TRBJ2-3; TRBD2 matches 9 bases. Germline V gene sequence: CDR1 SGHTA, CDR2 FQGNSA. Trimming removed 4 bases from V and 2 bases from J; junction bases left unmatched: 19. The CDR3 covers 20 residues. This CDR3 is CASSWPLRAGGPENTDTQYF. CDR3 DNA: TGTGCCAGCAGCTGGCCCCTTCGAGCGGGAGGCCCGGAGAACACAGATACGCAGTATTTT.

This clonotype was counted between two and nine times. V gene TRBV12-3 or TRBV12-4 combines with J gene TRBJ1-4; D not resolved. Trimming took 1 base from V and 2 from J, leaving 5 bases between them. The CDR3 is 14 residues long. For the CDR3, the DNA is TGTGCCAGCAGTTTAGGGGCCACTAATGAAAAACTGTTTTTT. Its translation is CASSLGATNEKLFF.

This clonotype was counted ten times or more. The rearrangement links TRBV7-2 to TRBJ1-1, with D possibly being TRBD1 (6 bases). Germline CDR1 SGHTA, CDR2 FQGNSA. The CDR3 has 15 residues. V was trimmed by 1 base and J by 2 bases, leaving 11 bases between them. This chain's CDR3 is CASSLVARGNTEAFF. The CDR3 DNA reads TGTGCCAGCAGCTTAGTGGCCAGGGGTAACACTGAAGCTTTCTTT.

This clonotype was seen more than once but under ten times. The V gene is TRBV19, the J gene TRBJ1-2; a possible D gene is TRBD1 (5 bases). CDR1 and CDR2 (germline): LNHDA, SQIVND (reference sequence). This CDR3 is 16 amino acids long. Trimming cost V 7 bases and J 5 bases, with 23 bases left between them. The CDR3 sequence: CASKGTRTLPGYGYTF. DNA for the CDR3: TGTGCCAGTAAGGGAACTCGGACACTTCCGGGGTATGGCTACACCTTC.

This clonotype was recorded at least ten times. The chain employs TRBV7-9 and TRBJ1-6; 8 bases align to TRBD1. The CDR3 extends over 14 amino acids. With 5 bases clipped from V and 8 bases from J, the junction kept 5 bases outside the gene matches. CDR1 and CDR2 (germline): SEHNR, FQNEAQ (reference sequence). CDR3 in DNA: TGTGCCAGCAGCCCTGGGACAGGTTATTCACCCCTCCACTTT. Translating it yields CASSPGTGYSPLHF.